This T cell receptor (beta chain) was captured in a study of cytomegalovirus exposure and HLA in healthy donors. Concerning this clone: Its cognate antigen is unknown.

This PCR relied on a set of 60 Vbeta primers and 13 Jbeta primers. Method: immunoSEQ multiplex PCR; TCRdb's copy keeps in-frame clones and lacks some. The top ten clones hold roughly 3% of a sample with around 110,000 clones, about 80% of them seen once. Study conclusions and caveats: In an earlier analysis, in about 530 donors, most V segments appeared productive either ~87% or ~30% of the time. It was taken for granted in presence/absence analyses that sequencing depth across donors was roughly uniform.

In germline, CDR1 is PRHDT, CDR2 FYEKMQ (reference sequence). This CDR3 is built from 15 residues. The trim removed 5 bases at V and 3 bases at J, leaving 3 bases unmatched. The specimen was PBMCs. The source of this sequence is a woman aged 18-29 years in good health and CMV-seropositive. The chain employs TRBV13 and TRBJ2-1; 11 positions agree with TRBD2. The CDR3 spells CASSETSGNYNEQFF. CDR3 DNA: TGTGCCAGCAGCGAGACTAGCGGGAACTACAATGAGCAGTTCTTC. The full variable domain, rest sourced from reference TRBV13 and TRBJ2-1, is AAGVIQSPRHLIKEKRETATLKCYPIPRHDTVYWYQQGPGQDPQFLISFYEKMQSDKGSIPDRFSAQQFSDYHSELNMSSLELGDSALYFCASSETSGNYNEQFFGPGTRLTVL.